The following is a T cell receptor beta chain sequence with its context. Its specificity is not known. The quantity of total RNA per TCR library was around 3,600 ng. TCRdb reprocessed the 5' RACE reads and stores each CDR3 protein as one record, lacking DNA. Its table records a few hundred thousand distinct CDR3 sequences. The sample comes from a study of monozygotic twins with inflammatory bowel disease. Findings of the study overall: Separate T cell subtypes could not be resolved from one another.

CDR1 and CDR2 (germline): KGHSH, LQKENI. The length of the CDR3 is 15 residues. The TCR originated in a human donor with ulcerative colitis or Crohn's disease, or a healthy co-twin of an affected twin (not recorded which). This chain links TRBV18 with TRBJ2-2; absent DNA, TCRdb's TRBD1 call cannot be checked. The sample was blood. The CDR3 spells CASSPKTGYTGELFF.